Listed below are T cell receptor beta chains from one sample, sequenced in a study of control samples from healthy donors and cancer patients. The repertoire was sequenced with immunoSEQ multiplex PCR; TCRdb's copy has only in-frame clones and lacks some. The sample holds some 160,000 clones, 80% to 95% seen once. The sequencing sample was made of blood. These receptors originate from a woman aged 25 to 39 in good health. The CDR3 runs from the conserved cysteine through the conserved F or W. The D gene is left open where the match is weak.

J	V	D	CDR3	DNA
TRBJ2-7	TRBV5-1	TRBD2	CASTKGGGNYEQYF	TGCGCCAGCACCAAAGGCGGGGGGAACTACGAGCAGTACTTC
TRBJ2-1	TRBV9	NA	CASSPPFPPAGNEQFF	TGTGCCAGCAGCCCCCCATTTCCACCCGCAGGGAATGAGCAGTTCTTC
TRBJ1-3	TRBV3-1/TRBV3-2	NA	CASSQGGTGNTIYF	TGTGCCAGCAGCCAGGGTGGGACTGGAAACACCATATATTTT
TRBJ2-7	TRBV7-3	NA	CASSSHGIGYEQYF	TGTGCCAGCAGCTCCCACGGAATAGGCTACGAGCAGTACTTC
TRBJ2-5	TRBV6-1	TRBD2	CASSEQAGGQETQYF	TGTGCCAGCAGTGAACAGGCGGGAGGGCAGGAGACCCAGTACTTC
TRBJ1-2	TRBV6-6	TRBD1	CASSRDSGTGGYYGYTF	TGTGCCAGCAGCCGAGATTCCGGGACAGGGGGCTACTATGGCTACACCTTC
TRBJ2-4	TRBV28	TRBD1	CASTLGTGDSKAKNIQYF	TGTGCCAGCACCTTAGGGACAGGGGATAGCAAGGCCAAAAACATTCAGTACTTC
TRBJ2-1	TRBV28	NA	CASSSDYYNEQFF	TGTGCCAGCAGCTCCGACTACTACAATGAGCAGTTCTTC
TRBJ2-1	TRBV24-1	TRBD2	CATSDVRTSGRMNEQFF	TGTGCCACCAGTGACGTCAGGACTAGCGGGAGGATGAATGAGCAGTTCTTC
TRBJ1-2	TRBV6-5	TRBD1	CASSYSKGAGYTF	TGTGCCAGCAGTTACTCGAAGGGGGCGGGCTACACCTTC
TRBJ2-2	TRBV27	NA	CASSLTAGGELFF	TGTGCCAGCAGTCTCACGGCCGGCGGGGAGCTGTTTTTT
TRBJ2-1	TRBV4-1	NA	CASSQDPGNYNEQFF	TGCGCCAGCAGCCAAGATCCCGGAAATTACAATGAGCAGTTCTTC
TRBJ2-1	TRBV9	NA	CASSVTDSNEQFF	TGTGCCAGCAGCGTAACTGACAGCAATGAGCAGTTCTTC
TRBJ2-7	TRBV19	TRBD1	CASKQQGTSYEQYF	TGTGCCAGTAAACAACAGGGGACGTCCTACGAGCAGTACTTC
TRBJ1-1	TRBV5-6	TRBD1	CASSSGQWGTEAFF	TGTGCCAGCAGCTCGGGACAGTGGGGCACTGAAGCTTTCTTT
TRBJ2-1	TRBV6-2/TRBV6-3	NA	CASSWDNSHNEQFF	TGTGCCAGCAGTTGGGACAACTCCCACAATGAGCAGTTCTTC
TRBJ2-7	TRBV25-1	NA	CASSEFGTPSYEQYF	TGTGCCAGCAGTGAATTCGGGACACCGTCATACGAGCAGTACTTC
TRBJ2-7	TRBV28	TRBD2	CASSLGAGGTYEQYF	TGTGCCAGCAGCCTGGGGGCGGGAGGGACCTACGAGCAGTACTTC
TRBJ2-2	TRBV29-1	TRBD1	CSVGDRVETGELFF	TGCAGCGTTGGGGACAGGGTTGAAACCGGGGAGCTGTTTTTT
TRBJ2-7	TRBV7-9	TRBD1	CASSPGPGTGGPYEQYF	TGTGCCAGCAGCCCAGGCCCCGGGACAGGGGGCCCTTACGAGCAGTACTTC
TRBJ1-2	TRBV21-1	NA	CASSKMVYEGVRYGYTF	TGTGCCAGCAGCAAAATGGTATACGAGGGGGTTCGCTATGGCTACACCTTC